The 12 T cell receptor beta chains in this list originate from one sample, sequenced in a study of T cells after yellow fever vaccination. TCRdb independently ran MiXCR on the 5' RACE reads; one entry per CDR3 protein. The sample holds 350,000 to 450,000 distinct CDR3 sequences, 6% to 8% seen once. The sequenced sample was PBMCs, obtained 5 days after the yellow fever booster vaccination. Source of these receptors: a man between 25 and 39 years old who received the YFV17D yellow fever vaccine.

This clonotype was counted between two and nine times. The rearrangement links TRBV28 to TRBJ2-3; 12 nucleotides match TRBD1. The germline CDR1 and CDR2 sequences are MDHEN and SYDVKM. Unmatched junction bases numbered 6, after V lost 5 bases and J lost 6 bases. There are 15 residues in the CDR3. The CDR3 DNA follows: TGTGCCAGCAGTCCCGGGACAGGGGGCCCGGATACGCAGTATTTT. The encoded protein is CASSPGTGGPDTQYF. The whole variable domain, remainder taken from reference TRBV28 and TRBJ2-3, is DVKVTQSSRYLVKRTGEKVFLECVQDMDHENMFWYRQDPGLGLRLIYFSYDVKMKEKGDIPEGYSVSREKKERFSLILESASTNQTSMYLCASSPGTGGPDTQYFGPGTRLTVL.

There are a few counts of this clonotype. The chain combines TRBV19 with TRBJ2-3; TRBD2 agrees at 8 bases. From germline, CDR1 is LNHDA and CDR2 SQIVND (reference sequence). The CDR3 consists of 16 residues. V was clipped by 11 bases and J by 6 bases; unmatched bases: 19. This chain's CDR3 is CASFPTSGPPVDTQYF. The CDR3 DNA sequence: TGTGCCTCCTTCCCTACTAGCGGCCCTCCGGTGGATACGCAGTATTTT.

V is TRBV7-2 and J is TRBJ2-1; unclear D gene. Between the trimmed V and J ends, which lost 2 bases and 4 bases, there was a span of 12 bases. Germline loops: CDR1 SGHTA, CDR2 FQGNSA. This CDR3 has 15 amino acids. Here the CDR3 reads CASSLLQPPYNEQFF. The DNA of the CDR3 is TGTGCCAGCAGCTTACTCCAGCCACCTTACAATGAGCAGTTCTTC. Based on the CDR3 plus reference TRBV7-2 and TRBJ2-1, the full variable domain is GAGVSQSPSNKVTEKGKDVELRCDPISGHTALYWYRQSLGQGLEFLIYFQGNSAPDKSGLPSDRFSAERTGGSVSTLTIQRTQQEDSAVYLCASSLLQPPYNEQFFGPGTRLTVL.

The chain links TRBV7-2 to TRBJ2-2, with 9 bases that match TRBD1. V lost 4 bases, J lost 4 bases, and 7 bases stayed unmatched. Germline lookup yields CDR1 SGHTA and CDR2 FQGNSA. The CDR3 covers 16 residues. CDR3 sequence: CASSSWDRVGTGELFF. CDR3 nucleotides: TGTGCCAGCAGCTCATGGGACAGGGTGGGCACCGGGGAGCTGTTTTTT.

Concerning this clonotype: The conserved phenylalanine or tryptophan is not found at the CDR3 terminus, so this likely reflects a read error. The V gene is TRBV3-1, the J gene TRBJ2-7, with D unclear. Germline V lookup: CDR1 LGHDT, CDR2 YNNKEL (reference sequence). V lost 5 bases and J 8 bases, leaving 16 bases between the germline ends. The CDR3 is 13 residues long. This CDR3 is CASSDPGTPKQYL. The DNA of the CDR3 is TGTGCCAGCAGCGACCCCGGAACACCCAAGCAGTACCTC.

The sample holds a few counts of this clonotype. The V call is TRBV20-1, the J call TRBJ2-4; 9 positions match TRBD2. The CDR3 consists of 19 residues. Per the germline V gene, CDR1 is DFQATT and CDR2 is SNEGSKA (reference sequence). Trimming at V came to 4 bases and at J to 0 bases, leaving 16 bases not matched to a gene. CDR3 in DNA: TGCAGTGCTACTAGACGAAATAGCGGGGGCTTACTAGCCAAAAACATTCAGTACTTC. Translating gives CSATRRNSGGLLAKNIQYF.

This clonotype turned up a few times. The chain links TRBV7-2 to TRBJ2-7; D ambiguous. This CDR3 has 12 residues. V lost 3 bases to trimming and J lost 4 bases, with 7 bases between them. Germline CDR1 reads SGHTA; CDR2 reads FQGNSA. This CDR3 reads CASSFVQYEQYF. Here the CDR3 DNA reads TGTGCCAGCAGCTTCGTCCAATACGAGCAGTACTTC.

The genes are TRBV6-5 and TRBJ2-1; 8 bases match TRBD1. CDR1 MNHEY and CDR2 SVGAGI come from the germline V gene. With V trimmed by 0 bases and J by 8 bases, 9 bases remained unmatched. This CDR3 region has 16 residues. CDR3 DNA sequence: TGTGCCAGCAGTTACTCCGGGACAGGCTCACTTCATGAGCAGTTCTTC. Its translation: CASSYSGTGSLHEQFF.

The chain links TRBV7-8 to TRBJ2-3; maybe TRBD2 (6 bases). V was pared by 6 bases and J by 10 bases, with 11 bases between. This CDR3 is 11 amino acids long. Germline-derived CDR1 and CDR2 are SGHVS and FQNEAQ. The CDR3 loop is CASSYRDSQYF. Written as DNA, the CDR3 is TGTGCCAGCAGTTACCGGGACTCGCAGTATTTT. Full variable domain (rest looked up from reference TRBV7-8 and TRBJ2-3): GAGVSQSPRYKVAKRGQDVALRCDPISGHVSLFWYQQALGQGPEFLTYFQNEAQLDKSGLPSDRFFAERPEGSVSTLKIQRTQQEDSAVYLCASSYRDSQYFGPGTRLTVL.

The V gene is TRBV6-1, the J gene TRBJ2-1; D may be TRBD1 or TRBD2 (5 bases each). The CDR3 extends over 18 amino acids. Germline CDR1 reads MNHNS; CDR2 reads SASEGT. V lost 4 bases and J 0 bases, leaving 19 bases between the germline ends. The CDR3 reads CASSGMGVDSRSYNEQFF. The CDR3 DNA follows: TGTGCCAGCAGTGGCATGGGGGTGGACTCCCGCTCCTACAATGAGCAGTTCTTC.

The chain recombines TRBV18 with TRBJ2-2, with 8 bases identical to TRBD1. The CDR3 contains 14 residues. From germline, CDR1 is KGHSH and CDR2 LQKENI. The V gene end was trimmed by 4 bases and the J gene end by 6 bases; junction bases not matched to a gene: 4. The CDR3 spells CASSLDRGAGELFF. CDR3 DNA sequence: TGTGCCAGCTCACTTGACAGGGGCGCCGGGGAGCTGTTTTTT.

Ten or more counts support this clonotype. The chain recombines TRBV12-3 or TRBV12-4 with TRBJ2-5; D unclear. The CDR3 is made up of 13 amino acids. Trimming pared 0 bases from V and 5 bases from J, leaving 7 bases between. The CDR3 is CASSLARRETQYF. The CDR3 coding sequence is TGTGCCAGCAGTTTAGCGCGACGGGAGACCCAGTACTTC.